This TCR beta chain was identified during a study of blood T cells in healthy people across ages. The second PCR ran roughly 6 to 11 cycles with a sample-barcoded 5' primer and J-beta primers. TCRdb reprocessed the 5' RACE reads via MiXCR and lists one record per CDR3 protein. The sample lists approximately 900,000 distinct CDR3 sequences, 25% to 30% occurring once. Notes on this clonotype: The antigen is unknown.

The CDR3 length is 14 residues. V lost 2 bases and J 1 base, leaving 5 bases between the germline ends. The germline V gene has CDR1 MDHEN and CDR2 SYDVKM. RNA extraction gave at least 5 micrograms of total RNA per sample. Regarding the study as a whole: Long-lived donors had more naive CD4+ cells and higher diversity than aged donors.

Separately, the same data were catalogued under a study of T cells of mothers and their children.

The rearrangement links TRBV28 to TRBJ2-2; D is uncertain. This sequence was found in a woman between 40 and 50 years old in good health. Material: blood. CDR3 sequence reads: CASSLRENTGELFF. The CDR3 nucleotides read TGTGCCAGCAGTTTAAGGGAGAACACCGGGGAGCTGTTTTTT.